This passage covers 29 T cell receptor beta chains from one sample sequenced in a study of CD8 T cells in ankylosing spondylitis. Study outcomes and limitations: Ankylosing spondylitis blood seemed to carry a telltale TCR beta motif made of several highly homologous variants.

MiXCR, run by TCRdb on the 5' RACE reads, gives a single entry per CDR3 protein. Here the sample spans approximately 400,000 distinct CDR3 sequences, 17% being singletons. What these receptors recognize is not known. Specimen: blood, either unsorted or a sorted T cell fraction (not recorded which). The source of these receptors is a male donor with ankylosing spondylitis.

This clonotype was observed a few times. This chain connects TRBV3-1 to TRBJ1-1, with 10 bases lining up with TRBD1. CDR3 length equals 15 residues. Germline V gene sequence: CDR1 LGHDT, CDR2 YNNKEL (reference sequence). Germline trimming cut 1 base from V and 1 base from J; bases unmatched to any gene: 0. In DNA form, the CDR3 reads TGTGCCAGCAGCCAAGGGGACAGGGGGAACACTGAAGCTTTCTTT. Its translation is CASSQGDRGNTEAFF.

This clonotype was detected only a few times. This chain joins TRBV20-1 and TRBJ1-5; weak D call: TRBD1 (6 bases). This CDR3 contains 15 residues. Between the trimmed V and J ends, which lost 0 bases and 2 bases, there was a span of 11 bases. Germline V gives CDR1 DFQATT, CDR2 SNEGSKA (reference sequence). CDR3 bases: TGCAGTGCTAGAGATAGTGAGGGGGGCAATCAGCCCCAGCATTTT. It specifies CSARDSEGGNQPQHF.

This chain joins TRBV30 and TRBJ1-1; D unresolved. The V gene's germline CDR1 is GTSNPN and CDR2 SVGIG (reference sequence). This CDR3 comprises 14 residues. V lost 2 bases and J 3 bases, leaving 13 bases between the germline ends. CDR3 in amino acids: CAWSPDGGDTEAFF. CDR3 nucleotides: TGTGCCTGGAGTCCGGACGGTGGGGACACTGAAGCTTTCTTT. The variable domain in full, completed from reference TRBV30 and TRBJ1-1, reads SQTIHQWPATLVQPVGSPLSLECTVEGTSNPNLYWYRQAAGRGLQLLFYSVGIGQISSEVPQNLSASRPQDRQFILSSKKLLLSDSGFYLCAWSPDGGDTEAFFGQGTRLTVV.

This clonotype has just a few counts. V and J are TRBV6-1 and TRBJ1-5; TRBD1 matches 9 bases. CDR1 and CDR2 (germline): MNHNS, SASEGT. The CDR3 runs to 18 residues. V dropped 2 bases and J dropped 2; count of bases not matched to a gene: 10. The CDR3 region is CASSEPPGTGRGNQPQHF. For the CDR3, the DNA is TGTGCCAGCAGTGAACCGCCTGGGACAGGGAGGGGCAATCAGCCCCAGCATTTT.

This chain links TRBV27 with TRBJ2-7; 10 bases are a match to TRBD1. The length of the CDR3 is 15 residues. CDR1 and CDR2 from the germline V gene are MNHEY and SMNVEV (reference sequence). After removal of 3 bases from V and 4 bases from J, the junction contained 6 bases not matched to a gene. The CDR3 nucleotides are TGTGCCAGCAGTTTCCGAGACAGGGGGCTGTACGAGCAGTACTTC. It is translated as CASSFRDRGLYEQYF.

This clonotype was seen a handful of times. The chain combines TRBV27 with TRBJ1-3; D is unclear. Germline CDR1 reads MNHEY; CDR2 reads SMNVEV (reference sequence). Trimming left V 7 bases short and J 4 bases short, with 8 bases between. CDR3 length: 12 amino acids. Here the CDR3 reads CASTSDGNTIYF. In DNA form, the CDR3 reads TGTGCCAGCACCTCAGACGGAAACACCATATATTTT.

In this sample, this clonotype turned up a few times. In DNA form, the CDR3 reads TGCAGTGCTAGAGGGCGCGGGAGGAGCTCCTACAATGAGCAGTTCTTC. It specifies CSARGRGRSSYNEQFF. The V call is TRBV20-1, the J call TRBJ2-1; the match to TRBD2 covers 8 bases. Germline-derived CDR1 and CDR2 are DFQATT and SNEGSKA (reference sequence). There are 16 residues in the CDR3. Germline trimming cut 1 base from V and 0 bases from J; bases unmatched to any gene: 5.

The V gene is TRBV24-1, the J gene TRBJ2-1, with 9 bases matching TRBD2. This CDR3 spans 15 amino acids. Per germline, CDR1 KGHDR and CDR2 SFDVKD. The V and J ends lost 5 bases and 8 bases, in that order; junction bases with no gene match: 9. This CDR3 reads CATSVGGGAPDEQFF. CDR3 nucleotide sequence: TGTGCCACCAGTGTGGGCGGGGGGGCTCCTGATGAGCAGTTCTTC.

The rearrangement uses TRBV6-5 and TRBJ2-2; tentative D call: TRBD1 (5 bases). The ends were cut back, 5 bases at V and 4 bases at J, with 8 bases in the middle. From germline, CDR1 is MNHEY and CDR2 SVGAGI. This CDR3 has 13 residues. CDR3 protein: CASSNRRTGELFF. Here the CDR3 DNA reads TGTGCCAGCAGTAACAGGCGCACCGGGGAGCTGTTTTTT.

The V gene is TRBV7-7, the J gene TRBJ2-3; D is uncertain. This CDR3 region has 15 residues. The V gene's germline CDR1 is SSHAT and CDR2 FNYEAQ (reference sequence). V was trimmed by 2 bases and J by 4 bases, leaving 13 bases between them. CDR3 in DNA: TGTGCCAGCAGCTTATATCTAGATGGGGCAGATACGCAGTATTTT. It encodes CASSLYLDGADTQYF.

CDR3 region: CASSERIKANTEAFF. The CDR3 DNA reads TGTGCCAGCAGTGAACGAATAAAAGCGAACACTGAAGCTTTCTTT. V gene TRBV6-1 combines with J gene TRBJ1-1; no definite D call. Trimming left V 2 bases short and J 1 base short, with 11 bases between. Germline V gene data show CDR1 as MNHNS and CDR2 as SASEGT. This CDR3 is 15 amino acids long.

V is TRBV19 and J is TRBJ1-1, with 8 bases fitting TRBD1. Germline CDR1 is LNHDA and CDR2 is SQIVND (reference sequence). The CDR3 is 18 residues long. J gave up 0 bases and V 5 bases, and 14 bases lay outside the gene matches. The CDR3 DNA sequence: TGTGCCAGTAGTCCTGGACAGGGTCGGAATCCCATGAACACTGAAGCTTTCTTT. It encodes CASSPGQGRNPMNTEAFF.

This clonotype was counted only a few times. The gene calls are TRBV28 and TRBJ1-5; no definite D call. Germline assignment: CDR1 MDHEN and CDR2 SYDVKM. The CDR3 is made up of 15 amino acids. V was shortened by 0 bases and J by 5 bases, with 11 bases between the two germline ends. In DNA form, the CDR3 reads TGTGCCAGCAGTTTATGGTTTCAAGTCGATCAGCCCCAGCATTTT. It codes for CASSLWFQVDQPQHF.

This clonotype was recorded a few times. The chain joins TRBV5-1 to TRBJ2-3, with TRBD2 identical over 7 bases. This CDR3 is 17 amino acids long. Germline trimming cut 3 bases from V and 1 base from J; bases unmatched to any gene: 11. CDR1 and CDR2 from the germline V gene are SGHRS and YFSETQ. The DNA for the CDR3 is TGCGCCAGCAGCTCCGGGGTAGCGGGCATCCGCACAGATACGCAGTATTTT. Protein: CASSSGVAGIRTDTQYF.

This chain uses TRBV6-5 with TRBJ1-5; the match to TRBD1 covers 10 bases. V lost 4 bases and J lost 3; bases outside the gene matches: 6. Germline CDR1 is MNHEY and CDR2 is SVGAGI. The CDR3 contains 16 residues. DNA of the CDR3: TGTGCCAGCAGTTCCGGGACAGGGGTCGACAATCAGCCCCAGCATTTT. The encoded protein is CASSSGTGVDNQPQHF.

The chain has TRBV20-1 and TRBJ1-1; D call uncertain. Germline CDR1 and CDR2: DFQATT and SNEGSKA (reference sequence). V was clipped by 0 bases and J by 6 bases, with 11 bases between them. The CDR3 contains 13 residues. CDR3 coding DNA: TGCAGTGCTAGAGATCGGGGAAAGCCTGAAGCTTTCTTT. Translated: CSARDRGKPEAFF.

This clonotype was seen only a few times. The V gene is TRBV20-1, the J gene TRBJ2-7, with D possibly TRBD1 on 7 matching bases. This CDR3 region has 16 residues. The germline CDR1 and CDR2 sequences are DFQATT and SNEGSKA (reference sequence). Trimming stripped 1 base from V and 5 bases from J, with 21 bases between. CDR3: CSARAMGGEGANEQYF. The CDR3 nucleotides are TGCAGTGCTAGAGCTATGGGGGGCGAGGGGGCAAACGAGCAGTACTTC.

This clonotype was detected many times. J is TRBJ2-3 and V is TRBV5-1; TRBD2 agrees at 14 bases. The V gene's germline CDR1 is SGHRS and CDR2 YFSETQ. With 7 bases clipped from V and 6 bases from J, the junction kept 7 bases outside the gene matches. The CDR3 is made up of 15 amino acids. CDR3 residues: CASVPGTSGGDTQYF. DNA for the CDR3: TGCGCCAGCGTACCTGGGACTAGCGGGGGTGATACGCAGTATTTT.

The chain couples TRBV10-3 to TRBJ2-7, with D possibly TRBD2 on 5 matching bases. Trimming stripped 2 bases from V and 0 bases from J, with 11 bases between. In germline, CDR1 is ENHRY, CDR2 SYGVKD. The CDR3 loop spans 15 amino acids. Here the CDR3 DNA reads TGTGCCATCAGTGAGACGGGGAAGGGCTCCTACGAGCAGTACTTC. Its protein product is CAISETGKGSYEQYF.

The V and J genes are TRBV7-9 and TRBJ2-3, with TRBD1 as a possible D gene (5 bases). The CDR3 covers 14 residues. Deletions cut 3 bases from V and 2 bases from J, with 9 bases between. Germline assignment: CDR1 SEHNR and CDR2 FQNEAQ (reference sequence). The CDR3 bases are TGTGCCAGCAGCTTGCAGGGATTCACAGATACGCAGTATTTT. Translating it yields CASSLQGFTDTQYF.

The table lists this clonotype with a few counts. This chain links TRBV13 with TRBJ1-6; no definite D call. The CDR3 totals 12 residues. Germline lookup yields CDR1 PRHDT and CDR2 FYEKMQ (reference sequence). Trimming took off 1 base at V and 9 bases at J, with 4 bases between the two ends. CDR3: CASSLAGSPLHF. The CDR3 DNA sequence: TGTGCCAGCAGCTTAGCAGGTTCACCCCTCCACTTT.

Ten or more counts support this clonotype. The V gene is TRBV3-1, the J gene TRBJ1-2; unclear D gene. The CDR3 is 14 residues long. V lost 4 bases, J lost 7 bases, and 16 bases lay in between. In germline, CDR1 is LGHDT, CDR2 YNNKEL (reference sequence). The chain's CDR3 is CASSPSDGLGGYTF. CDR3 bases: TGTGCCAGCAGCCCATCCGATGGTTTGGGTGGCTACACCTTC.

This clonotype was recorded at least ten times. V and J are TRBV12-3 or TRBV12-4 and TRBJ1-2, with a weak D call TRBD1 (6 bases). V lost 5 bases, J lost 3 bases, and 10 bases lay in between. The CDR3 covers 13 residues. CDR3 loop: CASSPGGHYGYTF. The CDR3, as DNA: TGTGCCAGCAGTCCCGGGGGGCACTATGGCTACACCTTC.

This clonotype appeared a few times. V usage is TRBV6-5 and J usage is TRBJ2-1; 8 bases are shared with TRBD2. The V and J ends lost 2 bases and 9 bases, in that order; junction bases with no gene match: 9. Germline V gives CDR1 MNHEY, CDR2 SVGAGI. This CDR3 region has 15 residues. CDR3 DNA: TGTGCCAGCAGTTACGGAGGCGGGGGGCCCCGTGAGCAGTTCTTC. The encoded protein is CASSYGGGGPREQFF.

This clonotype was seen ten or more times. V usage is TRBV29-1 and J usage is TRBJ2-4; D unresolved. The CDR3 consists of 14 residues. The V and J ends lost 2 bases and 0 bases respectively, with 8 bases between them. CDR1 is SQVTM and CDR2 is ANQGSEA in the germline V gene. CDR3 sequence reads: CSVETPLAKNIQYF. In nucleotides, the CDR3 is TGCAGCGTTGAAACACCCCTAGCCAAAAACATTCAGTACTTC.

This clonotype has only a few counts. The genes are TRBV28 and TRBJ1-2, with TRBD1 identical over 9 bases. The CDR3 covers 14 residues. The junction had 13 bases not matched to a gene; V was cut back by 9 bases and J by 8 bases. CDR1 is MDHEN, CDR2 SYDVKM, per germline. CDR3 coding DNA: TGTGCCAGTAGACTTACAGGGGGCAACGGAGGCTACACCTTC. Amino acids: CASRLTGGNGGYTF.

This chain joins TRBV18 and TRBJ1-2, with TRBD1 as a possible D gene (5 bases). CDR3 size: 15 residues. In germline, CDR1 is KGHSH, CDR2 LQKENI. The V and J ends lost 4 bases and 4 bases respectively, with 16 bases between them. The CDR3 spells CASSRAGGEFYGYTF. Here the CDR3 DNA reads TGTGCCAGCTCACGAGCAGGAGGGGAATTCTATGGCTACACCTTC. The full variable domain, its missing parts supplied by reference TRBV18 and TRBJ1-2, is NAGVMQNPRHLVRRRGQEARLRCSPMKGHSHVYWYRQLPEEGLKFMVYLQKENIIDESGMPKERFSAEFPKEGPSILRIQQVVRGDSAAYFCASSRAGGEFYGYTFGSGTRLTVV.

The chain joins TRBV27 to TRBJ1-5; D unresolved. In germline, CDR1 is MNHEY, CDR2 SMNVEV (reference sequence). This CDR3 is built from 14 residues. Trimming cost V 5 bases and J 2 bases, with 10 bases left between them. CDR3 bases: TGTGCCAGCAGTATAACTGGGGGCAATCAGCCCCAGCATTTT. Its translation is CASSITGGNQPQHF.

The chain is built from TRBV20-1 and TRBJ1-6, with 9 bases aligning to TRBD1. V lost 5 bases, J lost 6 bases, and 5 bases stayed unmatched. Per germline, CDR1 DFQATT and CDR2 SNEGSKA (reference sequence). The CDR3 is 14 residues long. The CDR3 DNA reads as TGCAGTGCTCCCCGGGACAGGGCTAATTCACCCCTCCACTTT. It encodes CSAPRDRANSPLHF.